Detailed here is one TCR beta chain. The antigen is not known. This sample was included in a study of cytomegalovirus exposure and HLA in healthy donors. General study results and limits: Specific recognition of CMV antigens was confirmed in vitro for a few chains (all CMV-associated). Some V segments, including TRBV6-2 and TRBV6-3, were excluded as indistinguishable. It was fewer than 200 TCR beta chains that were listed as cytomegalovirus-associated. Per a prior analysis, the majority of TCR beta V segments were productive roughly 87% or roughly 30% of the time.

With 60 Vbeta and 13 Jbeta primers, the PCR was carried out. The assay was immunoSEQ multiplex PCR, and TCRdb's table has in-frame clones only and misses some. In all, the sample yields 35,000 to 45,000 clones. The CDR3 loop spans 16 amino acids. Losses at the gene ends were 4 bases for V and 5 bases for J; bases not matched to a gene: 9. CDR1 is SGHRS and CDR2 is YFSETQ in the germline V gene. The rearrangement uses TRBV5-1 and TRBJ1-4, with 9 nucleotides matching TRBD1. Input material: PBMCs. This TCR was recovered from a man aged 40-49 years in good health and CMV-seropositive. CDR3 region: CASSLPVGQGNEKLFF. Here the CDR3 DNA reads TGCGCCAGCAGCCTACCCGTGGGACAGGGAAATGAAAAACTGTTTTTT. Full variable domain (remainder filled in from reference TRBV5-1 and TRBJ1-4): KAGVTQTPRYLIKTRGQQVTLSCSPISGHRSVSWYQQTPGQGLQFLFEYFSETQRNKGNFPGRFSGRQFSNSRSEMNVSTLELGDSALYLCASSLPVGQGNEKLFFGSGTQLSVL.